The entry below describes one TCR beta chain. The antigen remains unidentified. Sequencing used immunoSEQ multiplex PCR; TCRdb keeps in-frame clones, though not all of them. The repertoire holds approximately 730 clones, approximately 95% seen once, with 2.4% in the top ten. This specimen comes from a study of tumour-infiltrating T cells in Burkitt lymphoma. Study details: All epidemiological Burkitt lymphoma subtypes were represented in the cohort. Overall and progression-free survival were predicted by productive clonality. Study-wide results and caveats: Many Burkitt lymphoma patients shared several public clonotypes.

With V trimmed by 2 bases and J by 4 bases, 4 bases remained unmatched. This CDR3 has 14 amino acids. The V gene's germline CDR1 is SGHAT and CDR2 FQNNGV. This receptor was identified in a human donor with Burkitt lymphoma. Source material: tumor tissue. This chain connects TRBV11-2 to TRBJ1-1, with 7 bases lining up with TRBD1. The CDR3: CASSLYSGGTEAFF. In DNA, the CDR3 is TGTGCCAGCAGCTTATATTCAGGGGGCACTGAAGCTTTCTTT.